This TCR beta chain derives from a study of cytomegalovirus exposure and HLA in healthy donors. To note about this clone: Antigen unknown.

Researchers ran the PCR with 60 Vbeta and 13 Jbeta primers. The table came from immunoSEQ multiplex PCR; TCRdb's copy has only in-frame clones and leaves some out. The top ten hold around a tenth of the sample, which has 150,000 to 200,000 clones, 80% to 90% seen once. V was trimmed by 0 bases and J by 10 bases, leaving 26 bases between them. CDR3 length: 18 amino acids. CDR1 and CDR2 (germline): SGDLS, YYNGEE. Broader study findings: It was shown in a later analysis that HLA-associated TCR beta chains were more clonally expanded than other, equally common chains.

Sequencing was performed on PBMCs. This rearrangement joins TRBV9 to TRBJ2-1; D is perhaps TRBD1 (5 bases). This TCR derives from a man younger than 30 in good health and CMV-seropositive. The CDR3 sequence: CASSVAGKVGRWGLEQFF. As DNA, the CDR3 is TGTGCCAGCAGCGTAGCCGGTAAGGTTGGACGCTGGGGCTTGGAGCAGTTCTTC.